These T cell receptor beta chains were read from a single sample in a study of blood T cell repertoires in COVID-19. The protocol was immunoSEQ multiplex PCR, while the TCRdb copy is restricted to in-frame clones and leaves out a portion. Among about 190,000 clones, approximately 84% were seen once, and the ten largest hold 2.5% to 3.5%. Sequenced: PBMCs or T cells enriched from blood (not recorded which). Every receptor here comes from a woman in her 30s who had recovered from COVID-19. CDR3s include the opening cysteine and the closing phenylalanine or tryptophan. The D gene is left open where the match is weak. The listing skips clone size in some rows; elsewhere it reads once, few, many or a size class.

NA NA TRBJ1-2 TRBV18 TGTGCCAGCTCACCTCCACTCCCCCAGAGGTTCCTGGTCTATGGCTACACCTTC CASSPPLPQRFLVYGYTF
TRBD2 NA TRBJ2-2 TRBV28 TGTGCCAGCAGTTTATCCCCAGCGGGAGGGGCCACCGGGGAGCTGTTTTTT CASSLSPAGGATGELFF
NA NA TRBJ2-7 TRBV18 TGTGCCAGCTCACCAGCCAAGGGGGGGGCCTACGAGCAGTACTTC CASSPAKGGAYEQYF
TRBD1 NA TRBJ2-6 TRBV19 TGTGCCAGTAGATACCAGGGGGCTGGGGCCAACGTCCTGACTTTC CASRYQGAGANVLTF
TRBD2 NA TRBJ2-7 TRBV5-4 TGTGCCAGCAGCTTGGGCGGGGGTGCTGTATCCTACGAGCAGTACTTC CASSLGGGAVSYEQYF
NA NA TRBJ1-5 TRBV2 TGTGCCAGCAGTGCTGGCAGGGCCTTCAATCAGCCCCAGCATTTT CASSAGRAFNQPQHF
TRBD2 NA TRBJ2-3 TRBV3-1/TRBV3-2 TGTGCCAGCAGCCAATGGACTAGCGGGAGAAGATCCACAGATACGCAGTATTTT CASSQWTSGRRSTDTQYF
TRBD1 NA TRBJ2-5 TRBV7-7 TGTGCTAGCAGCTTTGGGACAGGGGGGCCCCAGTACTTC CASSFGTGGPQYF
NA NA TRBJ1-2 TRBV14 TGTGCCAGCAGCCCACATACAGGGAACTATGGCTACACCTTC CASSPHTGNYGYTF
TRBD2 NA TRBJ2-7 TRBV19 TGTGCCACCGTAGCGGGAGTAACGGGCGAGCAGTACTTC CATVAGVTGEQYF
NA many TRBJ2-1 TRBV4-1 TGCGCCAGCAGCCAAATCGGGACTTATGAGCAGTTCTTC CASSQIGTYEQFF
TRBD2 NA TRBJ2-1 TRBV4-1 TGCGCCAGCAGCCTGCGGACTAGCGGGAGTATTGAGCAGTTCTTC CASSLRTSGSIEQFF
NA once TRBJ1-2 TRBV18 TGTGCCAGCTCGCGGGGGGAGATCTATGGCTACACCTTC CASSRGEIYGYTF
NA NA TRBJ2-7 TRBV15 TGTGCCACCAGCAGAGGCCCCAGTTCCTACGAGCAGTACTTC CATSRGPSSYEQYF
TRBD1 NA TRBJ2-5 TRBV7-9 TGTGCCAGCAGTCAACAGGTGGGACAGCGAGAGACCCAGTACTTC CASSQQVGQRETQYF
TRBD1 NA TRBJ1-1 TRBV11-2 TGTGCCAGCAGCTCCTACAGGGGTGACACTGAAGCTTTCTTT CASSSYRGDTEAFF
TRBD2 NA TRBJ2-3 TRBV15 TGTGCCACCAGCAGGGATATGAGCGGGGGAGGTCCAGATACGCAGTATTTT CATSRDMSGGGPDTQYF
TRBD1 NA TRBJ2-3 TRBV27 TGTGCCAGCAGTTCACGGACAGGGAGCACAGATACGCAGTATTTT CASSSRTGSTDTQYF
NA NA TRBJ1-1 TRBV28 TGTGCCAGCAGGACCGGGTTTTCCTCGGGAGCTTTCTTT CASRTGFSSGAFF
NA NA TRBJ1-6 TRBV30 TGTGCCTGGAGTGTGGGGGGCAGCGGGATTTCACCCCTCCACTTT CAWSVGGSGISPLHF
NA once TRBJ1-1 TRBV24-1 TGTGCCACCAAGAGTATGACTGAAGCTTTCTTT CATKSMTEAFF
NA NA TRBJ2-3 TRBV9 TGTGCCAGCAGCGAAGAGGATCCAGATACGCAGTATTTT CASSEEDPDTQYF
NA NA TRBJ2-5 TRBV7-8 TGTGCCAGCAGCCACCGGGACTGGGGCGTGGAGACCCAGTACTTC CASSHRDWGVETQYF
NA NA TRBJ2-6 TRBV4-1 TGCGCCAGCAGCCCTCAGGGCTCTGGGGCCAACGTCCTGACTTTC CASSPQGSGANVLTF
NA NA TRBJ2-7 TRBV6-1 TGTGCCAGCAGTGAGTCCTTCGGGACTTTGAGCTCCTACGAGCAGTACTTC CASSESFGTLSSYEQYF
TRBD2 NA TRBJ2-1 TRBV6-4 TGTGCCAGCAGTAAGACTAGCGGGGGAGAGAGGCGCAATGAGCAGTTCTTC CASSKTSGGERRNEQFF
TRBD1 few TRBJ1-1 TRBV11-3 TGTGCCAGCAGCCTACAGGGGGAATCGGTAGTTTTCTTT CASSLQGESVVFF
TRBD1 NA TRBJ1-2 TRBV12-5 TGTGCTAGTGGTCCCCCGGACAGGGAAACATATGGCTACACCTTC CASGPPDRETYGYTF
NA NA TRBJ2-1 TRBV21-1 TGTGCCAGCAGCAAAAAAACACGATCCTACAATGAGCAGTTCTTC CASSKKTRSYNEQFF
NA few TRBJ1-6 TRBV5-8 TGTGCCAGCAATAACAGGGTTTCACCCCTCCACTTT CASNNRVSPLHF
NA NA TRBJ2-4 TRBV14 TGTGCCAGCACCCCGATGGGGGCAAACATTCAGTACTTC CASTPMGANIQYF
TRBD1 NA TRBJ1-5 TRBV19 TGTGCCAGTAGAAAGACAGGGGGTAATGGCAATCAGCCCCAGCATTTT CASRKTGGNGNQPQHF
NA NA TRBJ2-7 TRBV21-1 TGTGCCAGCAGCAAGGGGGCGGGAGTAACGCCCTACGAGCAGTACTTC CASSKGAGVTPYEQYF
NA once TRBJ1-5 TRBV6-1 TGTGCCAGCAGTGCACGGGGGAGGGGAGGCAATCAGCCCCAGCATTTT CASSARGRGGNQPQHF
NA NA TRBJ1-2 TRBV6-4 TGTGCCAGCAGTAGACACAGGGACTATGGCTACACCTTC CASSRHRDYGYTF
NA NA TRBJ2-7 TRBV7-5 TGTGCCAGAAGCTTCGGGGGGGAGGGGACCTACGAGCAGTACTTC CARSFGGEGTYEQYF
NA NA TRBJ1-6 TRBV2 TGTGCCAGCAGTGAAATCCGAGTTGCCTCCAATTCACCCCTCCACTTT CASSEIRVASNSPLHF
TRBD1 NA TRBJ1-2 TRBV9 TGTGCCAGCAGCGCTCCGGGACAGGGGGCGCTTGACTATGGCTACACCTTC CASSAPGQGALDYGYTF
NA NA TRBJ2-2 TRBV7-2 TGTGCCAGCAGCGTGTCCGGGACTTTCCGCACCGGGGAGCTGTTTTTT CASSVSGTFRTGELFF
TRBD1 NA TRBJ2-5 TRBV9 TGTGCCAGCAGCCTCACAGGGGAAGAGACCCAGTACTTC CASSLTGEETQYF